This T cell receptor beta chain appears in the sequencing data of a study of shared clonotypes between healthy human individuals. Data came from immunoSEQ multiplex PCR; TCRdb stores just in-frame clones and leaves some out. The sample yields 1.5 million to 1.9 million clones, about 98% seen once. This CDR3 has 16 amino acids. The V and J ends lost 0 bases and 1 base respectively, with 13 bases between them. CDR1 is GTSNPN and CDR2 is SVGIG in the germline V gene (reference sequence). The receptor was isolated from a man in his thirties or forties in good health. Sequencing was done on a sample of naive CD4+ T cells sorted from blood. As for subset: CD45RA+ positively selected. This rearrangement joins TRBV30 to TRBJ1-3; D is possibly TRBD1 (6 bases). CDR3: CAWSVSGGASGNTIYF. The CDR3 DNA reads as TGTGCCTGGAGTGTAAGCGGGGGGGCTTCTGGAAACACCATATATTTT.